Presented here are 27 T cell receptor beta chains from one specimen sequenced in a study of radiation and T cells in renal cell carcinoma. Time point specified: blood 2 weeks post-SBRT. Treatment reported: 15 Gy SBRT to primary tumor, nephrectomy 4 weeks later. Libraries were prepared by immunoSEQ multiplex PCR; TCRdb keeps only in-frame clonotypes and omits some of them. The data hold 45,000 to 55,000 clones, with 75% to 85% observed a single time. The source material was blood, sampled from a patient whose treatment included radiotherapy and nephrectomy. The receptors come from a woman in her 70s with renal cell carcinoma.

This sequence joins TRBV6-6 and TRBJ1-1, with D possibly TRBD1 on 6 matching bases. V gave up 5 bases and J gave up 0 bases, with 16 bases separating them. This CDR3 spans 16 amino acids. CDR1 MNHNY and CDR2 SVGAGI come from the germline V gene (reference sequence). CDR3 region: CASSTGGWTVNTEAFF. Written as DNA, the CDR3 is TGTGCCAGCAGTACGGGGGGCTGGACTGTGAACACTGAAGCTTTCTTT.

The chain has TRBV11-2 and TRBJ1-3; D perhaps matches TRBD1 (5 bases). CDR3 length: 17 amino acids. Germline CDR1 is SGHAT and CDR2 is FQNNGV. V was clipped by 1 base and J by 2 bases, with 15 bases between them. The CDR3 bases are TGTGCCAGCAGCTTAGTGGTCGGACATACGCCTGGAAACACCATATATTTT. Translated: CASSLVVGHTPGNTIYF. The full variable domain, rest sourced from reference TRBV11-2 and TRBJ1-3, is EAGVAQSPRYKIIEKRQSVAFWCNPISGHATLYWYQQILGQGPKLLIQFQNNGVVDDSQLPKDRFSAERLKGVDSTLKIQPAKLEDSAVYLCASSLVVGHTPGNTIYFGEGSWLTVV.

V usage is TRBV20-1 and J usage is TRBJ2-1; possibly TRBD1 or TRBD2 for D (5 bases each). V shed 6 bases and J shed 9 bases, with 12 bases lying between them. Germline-derived CDR1 and CDR2 are DFQATT and SNEGSKA (reference sequence). This CDR3 is built from 11 residues. The CDR3 reads CSAPRGSEQFF. The CDR3 DNA follows: TGCAGTGCCCCGAGGGGTAGTGAGCAGTTCTTC.

The chain combines TRBV7-9 with TRBJ2-3, with 8 bases fitting TRBD1. J was trimmed by 0 bases and V by 10 bases; bases with no gene match: 12. The CDR3 sequence is 16 residues long. The V gene's germline CDR1 is SEHNR and CDR2 FQNEAQ (reference sequence). CDR3 amino acids: CATSAEWTGSTDTQYF. The CDR3 DNA sequence: TGTGCCACTTCGGCAGAATGGACAGGGAGCACAGATACGCAGTATTTT.

The chain uses TRBV6-5 and TRBJ2-5; 8 nucleotides align to TRBD1. The germline gives CDR1 MNHEY, CDR2 SVGAGI. J gave up 1 base and V 7 bases, and 2 bases lay outside the gene matches. The CDR3 is 13 amino acids. CDR3 coding DNA: TGTGCCAGCACAGACAGGGGCCAAGAGACCCAGTACTTC. This translates into CASTDRGQETQYF.

V and J are TRBV7-9 and TRBJ1-2; D is ambiguous. CDR3 size: 13 residues. Germline CDR1 and CDR2: SEHNR and FQNEAQ (reference sequence). Trimming removed 5 bases at V and 8 bases at J, with 15 bases between. Written as DNA, the CDR3 is TGTGCCAGCAGCCTCGAGGCGTTGGAAGGCTACACCTTC. It translates to CASSLEALEGYTF.

The chain joins TRBV6-1 to TRBJ1-2, with 7 bases lining up with TRBD1. The CDR3 has 12 amino acids. V shed 6 bases and J 7 bases; nucleotides not matched to a gene: 5. Per germline, CDR1 MNHNS and CDR2 SASEGT. CDR3 residues: CASRGDRAGYTF. The CDR3 DNA reads as TGTGCCAGCAGGGGCGACAGGGCTGGCTACACCTTC.

Concerning this clone itself: Relative to the germline gene, one junction end is altered; a read error may explain this. This rearrangement joins TRBV5-1 to TRBJ1-2; perhaps TRBD1 as D (5 bases). CDR1 and CDR2 (germline): SGHRS, YFSETQ. CDR3 length: 12 amino acids. CDR3 residues: CASRLGRAGYTF. CDR3 sequence (DNA): TGCGCCAGCCGCTTGGGACGAGCTGGCTACACCTTC.

This clone was recorded once. The gene calls are TRBV19 and TRBJ2-2, with TRBD1 matching over 10 bases. The CDR3 has 17 amino acids. Looked up from germline, CDR1 is LNHDA and CDR2 is SQIVND (reference sequence). The V and J ends lost 3 bases and 7 bases, in that order; junction bases with no gene match: 11. CDR3 coding DNA: TGTGCCAGTAGTATTCACATTGGGACAGGGGCTAGCGGGGAGCTGTTTTTT. Its translation: CASSIHIGTGASGELFF. Full variable domain (rest looked up from reference TRBV19 and TRBJ2-2): DGGITQSPKYLFRKEGQNVTLSCEQNLNHDAMYWYRQDPGQGLRLIYYSQIVNDFQKGDIAEGYSVSREKKESFPLTVTSAQKNPTAFYLCASSIHIGTGASGELFFGEGSRLTVL.

The chain carries TRBV18 and TRBJ1-2; tentatively, D is TRBD1 (6 bases). Trimming took off 2 bases at V and 7 bases at J, with 14 bases between the two ends. Germline V gene sequence: CDR1 KGHSH, CDR2 LQKENI. CDR3 length: 14 amino acids. Written as DNA, the CDR3 is TGTGCCAGCTCACCAGGGGGCGAGGTTTTTGGCTACACCTTC. Amino acids: CASSPGGEVFGYTF.

This chain uses TRBV14 with TRBJ1-4; TRBD1 matches 7 bases. V lost 4 bases and J lost 7; bases outside the gene matches: 9. CDR1 and CDR2 from the germline V gene are SGHDN and FVKESK. CDR3 length: 15 amino acids. The chain's CDR3 is CASSRAGTVVEKLFF. Written as DNA, the CDR3 is TGTGCCAGCAGCCGAGCCGGGACAGTGGTTGAAAAACTGTTTTTT.

CDR3 sequence (DNA): TGTGCCAGCAGTGACCCAACCTCTGGAAACACCATATATTTT. It codes for CASSDPTSGNTIYF. This chain uses TRBV6-1 with TRBJ1-3; D not certain. V was trimmed by 3 bases and J by 0 bases, leaving 6 bases between them. Germline V lookup: CDR1 MNHNS, CDR2 SASEGT. The CDR3 contains 14 residues.

The chain couples TRBV19 to TRBJ1-5; the D is unclear. Trimming removed 1 base from V and 1 base from J, with 8 bases in between. The CDR3 consists of 15 residues. Germline V lookup: CDR1 LNHDA, CDR2 SQIVND (reference sequence). The CDR3 spells CASSIGQASNQPQHF. CDR3 sequence (DNA): TGTGCCAGTAGTATAGGCCAAGCCAGCAATCAGCCCCAGCATTTT.

This chain links TRBV6-1 with TRBJ1-6; D gene uncertain. The CDR3 covers 13 residues. Trimming removed 8 bases from V and 9 bases from J, with 14 bases in between. Germline-derived CDR1 and CDR2 are MNHNS and SASEGT. CDR3 coding DNA: TGTGCCAGCCTAGCGGCAGGTGGTTCACCCCTCCACTTT. Translating it yields CASLAAGGSPLHF.

The chain combines TRBV5-4 with TRBJ1-6; 9 bases match TRBD1. CDR1 and CDR2 (germline): SGHNT, YYREEE (reference sequence). V lost 3 bases to trimming and J lost 3 bases; unmatched junction nucleotides: 7. The CDR3 length is 17 residues. CDR3 DNA sequence: TGTGCCAGCAGCTCCGGACAGGGGCAGAACTATAATTCACCCCTCCACTTT. This gives the protein CASSSGQGQNYNSPLHF.

The gene calls are TRBV9 and TRBJ2-7, with D possibly TRBD1 on 6 matching bases. Germline V gene data show CDR1 as SGDLS and CDR2 as YYNGEE. V was shortened by 4 bases and J by 6 bases, with 14 bases between the two germline ends. This CDR3 contains 13 residues. CDR3 sequence: CASSPGTFPEQYF. CDR3 nucleotides: TGTGCCAGCAGCCCCGGGACATTTCCCGAGCAGTACTTC.

The chain employs TRBV19 and TRBJ2-2; D is unresolved. V gave up 3 bases and J gave up 2 bases, with 7 bases separating them. The CDR3 has 14 amino acids. Germline loops: CDR1 LNHDA, CDR2 SQIVND (reference sequence). For the CDR3, the DNA is TGTGCCAGTAGTATGTCTCAAAACACCGGGGAGCTGTTTTTT. Amino acid sequence: CASSMSQNTGELFF.

In this sample, this clone turned up a few times. The chain combines TRBV9 with TRBJ1-3; D unclear. CDR1 is SGDLS and CDR2 is YYNGEE in the germline V gene. V lost 3 bases to trimming and J lost 2 bases, with 12 bases between them. The CDR3 loop spans 15 amino acids. Here the CDR3 DNA reads TGTGCCAGCAGCGCTCCCTCCTCAGCTGGAAACACCATATATTTT. This gives the protein CASSAPSSAGNTIYF. The full variable domain, its missing parts supplied by reference TRBV9 and TRBJ1-3, is DSGVTQTPKHLITATGQRVTLRCSPRSGDLSVYWYQQSLDQGLQFLIQYYNGEERAKGNILERFSAQQFPDLHSELNLSSLELGDSALYFCASSAPSSAGNTIYFGEGSWLTVV.

The chain employs TRBV5-1 and TRBJ2-7; D is uncertain. Germline V gene sequence: CDR1 SGHRS, CDR2 YFSETQ. The V end lost 4 bases, the J end lost 2 bases, and 13 bases lay between the germline ends. This CDR3 spans 14 amino acids. CDR3 protein: CASSRPDRAYEQYF. The CDR3 nucleotides read TGCGCCAGCAGCCGACCGGACCGGGCCTACGAGCAGTACTTC.

This clone was detected only a few times. This CDR3 reads CASSPLTGNTGELFF. The DNA for the CDR3 is TGTGCCAGCTCACCCTTGACAGGGAACACCGGGGAGCTGTTTTTT. V and J are TRBV18 and TRBJ2-2; D may be TRBD1 (6 bases). CDR3 size: 15 residues. Germline loops: CDR1 KGHSH, CDR2 LQKENI. Trimming pared 3 bases from V and 1 base from J, leaving 9 bases between.

Here the CDR3 reads CASRQGAFNEQFF. As DNA, the CDR3 is TGTGCCAGCCGACAGGGGGCCTTCAATGAGCAGTTCTTC. The chain carries TRBV19 and TRBJ2-1, with TRBD1 identical over 10 bases. The CDR3 covers 13 residues. The J segment lost 6 bases and the V segment lost 9 bases, leaving 5 bases of the junction unmatched. The germline gives CDR1 LNHDA, CDR2 SQIVND (reference sequence).

V is TRBV9 and J is TRBJ2-3; 14 nucleotides align to TRBD2. This CDR3 is built from 16 residues. CDR1 is SGDLS and CDR2 is YYNGEE in the germline V gene. V dropped 4 bases and J dropped 5; count of bases not matched to a gene: 6. CDR3 protein: CASSPRLAGGLDTQYF. For the CDR3, the DNA is TGTGCCAGCAGCCCCCGACTAGCGGGGGGGCTAGATACGCAGTATTTT.

The chain employs TRBV5-4 and TRBJ2-5; 8 nucleotides match TRBD1. CDR1 SGHNT and CDR2 YYREEE come from the germline V gene (reference sequence). V was clipped by 5 bases and J by 3 bases; unmatched bases: 6. CDR3 size: 14 residues. The DNA for the CDR3 is TGTGCCAGCAGGATGACAGGGGTTAAAGAGACCCAGTACTTC. This translates into CASRMTGVKETQYF. The full variable domain, its missing parts supplied by reference TRBV5-4 and TRBJ2-5, is ETGVTQSPTHLIKTRGQQVTLRCSSQSGHNTVSWYQQALGQGPQFIFQYYREEENGRGNFPPRFSGLQFPNYSSELNVNALELDDSALYLCASRMTGVKETQYFGPGTRLLVL.

This chain joins TRBV19 and TRBJ2-6; tentative D call: TRBD1 (6 bases). The CDR3 consists of 15 residues. Trimming pared 7 bases from V and 0 bases from J, leaving 10 bases between. From germline, CDR1 is LNHDA and CDR2 SQIVND (reference sequence). CDR3 in amino acids: CASNDRYSGANVLTF. The CDR3 nucleotides read TGTGCCAGTAATGACAGGTACTCTGGGGCCAACGTCCTGACTTTC.

This clone has only a few counts. The chain combines TRBV2 with TRBJ1-5; 10 positions agree with TRBD1. Germline V lookup: CDR1 SNHLY, CDR2 FYNNEI. The ends lost 4 bases at V and 9 bases at J; junction bases unmatched: 6. There are 14 residues in the CDR3. This chain's CDR3 is CASSVGTGALPQHF. Written as DNA, the CDR3 is TGTGCCAGCAGTGTCGGGACAGGGGCATTGCCCCAGCATTTT.

V is TRBV5-1 and J is TRBJ2-7, with 12 bases lining up with TRBD1. CDR1 and CDR2 from the germline V gene are SGHRS and YFSETQ. V gave up 4 bases and J gave up 4 bases; unmatched junction bases: 3. The CDR3 contains 14 residues. The chain's CDR3 is CASSMGQGAYEQYF. The CDR3 DNA reads TGCGCCAGCAGCATGGGACAGGGGGCTTACGAGCAGTACTTC.

This clone was recorded a few times. The gene calls are TRBV9 and TRBJ1-2; 10 bases fit TRBD1. The CDR3 is made up of 15 amino acids. V was clipped by 0 bases and J by 4 bases; unmatched bases: 3. The germline CDR1 and CDR2 sequences are SGDLS and YYNGEE. CDR3 region: CASSVGTGGFYGYTF. The CDR3 region has the DNA TGTGCCAGCAGCGTAGGGACAGGGGGTTTCTATGGCTACACCTTC.